This TCR beta chain was captured in a study of shared clonotypes between healthy human individuals. Study-level information: Per donor, three plates held CD4 naive cells, three held CD4 memory, two held CD8 naive and one held CD8 memory.

Findings and caveats of the study: It was the non-shared clonotypes that had lower generation probabilities than clonotypes shared by all four donors.

Notes on this clone: The antigen is not known.

Here immunoSEQ multiplex PCR was the method, and the copy in TCRdb shows in-frame clones only, minus some. Among over a million clones listed, 65% to 80% were seen once. Germline V gene lookup returns CDR1 SGHRS and CDR2 YFSETQ. This CDR3 is built from 14 residues. Trimming took 6 bases from V and 0 from J, leaving 9 bases between them. The material sequenced was memory CD4+ T cells sorted from blood. Subset indicated: CD45RA-negative fraction. The rearrangement uses TRBV5-1 and TRBJ2-2, with D perhaps matching TRBD1 (5 bases). The receptor's source is a man between 18 and 35 years old in good health. This CDR3 reads CASKGIANTGELFF. The DNA for the CDR3 is TGCGCCAGCAAGGGGATCGCGAACACCGGGGAGCTGTTTTTT.